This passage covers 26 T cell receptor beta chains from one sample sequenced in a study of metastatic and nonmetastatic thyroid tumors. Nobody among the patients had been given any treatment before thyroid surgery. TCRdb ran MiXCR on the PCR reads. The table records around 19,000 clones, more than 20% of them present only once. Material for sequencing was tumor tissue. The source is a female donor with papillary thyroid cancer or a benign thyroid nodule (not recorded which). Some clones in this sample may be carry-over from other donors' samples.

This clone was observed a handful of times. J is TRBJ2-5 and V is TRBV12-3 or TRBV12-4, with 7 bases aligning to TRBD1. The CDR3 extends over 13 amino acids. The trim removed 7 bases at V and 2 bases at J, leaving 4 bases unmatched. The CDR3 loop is CASKRTGQETQYF. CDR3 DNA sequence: TGTGCCAGCAAAAGGACAGGACAAGAGACCCAGTACTTC.

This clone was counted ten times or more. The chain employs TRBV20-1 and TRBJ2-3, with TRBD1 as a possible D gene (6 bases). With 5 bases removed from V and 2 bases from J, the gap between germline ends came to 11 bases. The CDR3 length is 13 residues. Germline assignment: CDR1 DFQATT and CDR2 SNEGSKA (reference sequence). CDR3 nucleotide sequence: TGCAGTGCTGACAGGAGTTACACAGATACGCAGTATTTT. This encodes CSADRSYTDTQYF.

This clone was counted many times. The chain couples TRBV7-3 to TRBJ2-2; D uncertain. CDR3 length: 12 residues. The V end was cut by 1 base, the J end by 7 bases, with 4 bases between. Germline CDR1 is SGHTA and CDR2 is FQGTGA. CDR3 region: CASSLMNGELFF. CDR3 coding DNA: TGTGCCAGCAGCTTAATGAACGGGGAGCTGTTTTTT.

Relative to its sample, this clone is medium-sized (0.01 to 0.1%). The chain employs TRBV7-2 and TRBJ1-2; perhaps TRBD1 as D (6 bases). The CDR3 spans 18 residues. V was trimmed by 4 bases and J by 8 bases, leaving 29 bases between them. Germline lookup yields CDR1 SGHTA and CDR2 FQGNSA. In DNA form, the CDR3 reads TGTGCCAGCAGCTCCACCGGGACAAGGGCCCCTGACTATGGCGGCTACACCTTC. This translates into CASSSTGTRAPDYGGYTF.

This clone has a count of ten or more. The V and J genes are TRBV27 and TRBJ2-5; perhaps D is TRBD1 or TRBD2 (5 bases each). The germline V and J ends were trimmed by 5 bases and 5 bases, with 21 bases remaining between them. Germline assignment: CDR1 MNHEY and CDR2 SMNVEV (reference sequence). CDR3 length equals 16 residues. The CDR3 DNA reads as TGTGCCAGCAGTGCCCCCGCGTCGGGGCGGGTGGAGACCCAGTACTTC. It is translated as CASSAPASGRVETQYF.

CDR3 residues: CASSVTRPGTSEQYF. DNA for the CDR3: TGTGCCAGCAGCGTAACCCGCCCCGGGACATCAGAGCAGTACTTC. The chain uses TRBV9 and TRBJ2-7; weak D call: TRBD1 (6 bases). This CDR3 is 15 amino acids long. The ends were cut back, 1 base at V and 7 bases at J, with 18 bases in the middle. Germline-derived CDR1 and CDR2 are SGDLS and YYNGEE.

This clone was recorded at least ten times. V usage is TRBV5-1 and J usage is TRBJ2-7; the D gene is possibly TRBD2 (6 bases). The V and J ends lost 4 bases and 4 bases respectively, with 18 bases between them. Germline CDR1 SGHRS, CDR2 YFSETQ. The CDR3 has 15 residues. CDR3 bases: TGCGCCAGCAGCGACTTAGCGGAAGGGTGGTACGAGCAGTACTTC. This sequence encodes CASSDLAEGWYEQYF.

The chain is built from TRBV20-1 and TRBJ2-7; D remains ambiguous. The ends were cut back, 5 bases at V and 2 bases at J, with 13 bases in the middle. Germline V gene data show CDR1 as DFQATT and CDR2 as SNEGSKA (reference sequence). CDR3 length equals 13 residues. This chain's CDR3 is CSALDPAAYEQYF. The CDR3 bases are TGCAGTGCTTTAGATCCAGCCGCCTACGAGCAGTACTTC.

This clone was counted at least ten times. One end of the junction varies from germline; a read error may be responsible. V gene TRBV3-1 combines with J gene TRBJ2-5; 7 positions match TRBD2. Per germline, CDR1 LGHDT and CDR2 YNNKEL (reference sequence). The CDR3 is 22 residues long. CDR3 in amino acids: CASSQTPLPGQWWASGQETQYF. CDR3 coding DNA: TGTGCCAGCAGCCAAACCCCTCTCCCCGGGCAGTGGTGGGCTAGCGGACAAGAGACCCAATACTTC.

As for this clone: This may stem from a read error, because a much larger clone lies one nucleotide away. The CDR3 DNA follows: TGTGCCAGCAGAGTAGTCGGACAGCTAGATACGCAGTATTTT. Protein product: CASRVVGQLDTQYF. The chain links TRBV9 to TRBJ2-3, with D perhaps matching TRBD1 (6 bases). CDR3 size: 14 residues. In germline, CDR1 is SGDLS, CDR2 YYNGEE.

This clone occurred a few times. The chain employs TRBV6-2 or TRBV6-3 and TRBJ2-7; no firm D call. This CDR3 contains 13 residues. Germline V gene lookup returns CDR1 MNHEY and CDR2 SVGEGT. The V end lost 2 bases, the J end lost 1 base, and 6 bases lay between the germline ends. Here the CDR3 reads CASSYQVSYEQYF. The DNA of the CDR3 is TGTGCCAGCAGTTACCAGGTTTCCTACGAGCAGTACTTC.

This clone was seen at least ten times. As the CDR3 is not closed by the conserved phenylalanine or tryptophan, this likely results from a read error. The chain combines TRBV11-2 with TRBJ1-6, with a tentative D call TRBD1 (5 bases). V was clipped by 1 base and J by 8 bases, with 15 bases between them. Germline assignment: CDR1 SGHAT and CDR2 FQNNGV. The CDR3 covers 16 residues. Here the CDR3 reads CASSLGRGRVDSPLHL. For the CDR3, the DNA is TGTGCCAGCAGCTTAGGTAGGGGCAGAGTGGATTCACCCCTCCACCTT.

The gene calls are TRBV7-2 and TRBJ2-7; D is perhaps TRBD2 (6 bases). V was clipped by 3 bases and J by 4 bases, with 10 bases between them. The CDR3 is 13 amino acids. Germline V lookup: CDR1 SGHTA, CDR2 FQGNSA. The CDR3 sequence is CASSFTSQYEQYF. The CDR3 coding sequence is TGTGCCAGCAGCTTTACTAGCCAATACGAGCAGTACTTC.

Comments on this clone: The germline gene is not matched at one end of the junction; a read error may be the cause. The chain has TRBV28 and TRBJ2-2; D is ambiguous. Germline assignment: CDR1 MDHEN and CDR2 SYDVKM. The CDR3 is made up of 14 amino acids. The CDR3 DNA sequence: TGTGCCAGCATACAAGTGGGCCACCCCGGTGAGCTGTTTTTT. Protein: CASIQVGHPGELFF.

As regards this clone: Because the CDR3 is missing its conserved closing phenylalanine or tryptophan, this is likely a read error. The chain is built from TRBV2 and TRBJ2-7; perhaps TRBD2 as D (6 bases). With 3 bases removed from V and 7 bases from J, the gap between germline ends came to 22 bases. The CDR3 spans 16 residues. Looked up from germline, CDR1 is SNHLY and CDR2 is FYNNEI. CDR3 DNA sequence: TGTGCCAGCAGTGATACTTGGAGGGGAGACGTTCTGGAGCAGTACTTA. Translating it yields CASSDTWRGDVLEQYL.

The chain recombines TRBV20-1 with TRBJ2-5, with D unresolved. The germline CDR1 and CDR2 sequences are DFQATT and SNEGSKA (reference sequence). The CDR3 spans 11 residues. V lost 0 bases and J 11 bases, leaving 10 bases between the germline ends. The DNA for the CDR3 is TGCAGTGCTAGAGAAGAGGAGAAACAGTACTTC. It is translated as CSAREEEKQYF.

The chain's CDR3 is CASSDRGREALLYEQYF. In DNA form, the CDR3 reads TGTGCCAGCAGTGATCGGGGTCGCGAGGCTCTCCTCTACGAGCAGTACTTC. The J gene is TRBJ2-7, the V gene TRBV2; perhaps TRBD2 as D (5 bases). With 3 bases removed from V and 3 bases from J, the gap between germline ends came to 21 bases. Germline V gene sequence: CDR1 SNHLY, CDR2 FYNNEI. CDR3 size: 17 residues.

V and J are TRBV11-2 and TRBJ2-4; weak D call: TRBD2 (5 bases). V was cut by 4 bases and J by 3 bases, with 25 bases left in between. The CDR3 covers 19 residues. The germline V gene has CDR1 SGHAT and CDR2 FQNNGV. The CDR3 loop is CASSSPHGEIVLGKNIQYF. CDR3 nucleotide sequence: TGTGCCAGCAGCTCACCCCACGGGGAAATCGTATTAGGCAAAAACATTCAGTACTTC.

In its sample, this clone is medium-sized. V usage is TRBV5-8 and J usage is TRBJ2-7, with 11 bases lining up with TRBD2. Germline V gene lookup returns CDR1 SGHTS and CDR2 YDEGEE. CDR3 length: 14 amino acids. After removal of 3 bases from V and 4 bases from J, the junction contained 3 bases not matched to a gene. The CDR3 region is CASSSTSGIYEQYF. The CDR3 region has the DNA TGTGCCAGCAGCTCGACTAGCGGGATTTACGAGCAGTACTTC.

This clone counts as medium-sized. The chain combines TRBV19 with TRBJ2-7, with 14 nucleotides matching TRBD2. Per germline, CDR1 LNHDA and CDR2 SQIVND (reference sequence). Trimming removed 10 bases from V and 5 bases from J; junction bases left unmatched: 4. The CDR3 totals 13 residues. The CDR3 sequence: CAIRGLAGDEQYF. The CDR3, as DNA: TGTGCCATAAGGGGACTAGCGGGAGACGAGCAGTACTTC.

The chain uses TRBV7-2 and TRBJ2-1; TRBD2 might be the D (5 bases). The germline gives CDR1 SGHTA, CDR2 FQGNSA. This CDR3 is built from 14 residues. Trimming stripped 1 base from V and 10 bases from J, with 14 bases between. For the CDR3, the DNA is TGTGCCAGCAGCTTAGGGCCTGCTAGCTACGAGCAGTTCTTC. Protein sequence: CASSLGPASYEQFF.

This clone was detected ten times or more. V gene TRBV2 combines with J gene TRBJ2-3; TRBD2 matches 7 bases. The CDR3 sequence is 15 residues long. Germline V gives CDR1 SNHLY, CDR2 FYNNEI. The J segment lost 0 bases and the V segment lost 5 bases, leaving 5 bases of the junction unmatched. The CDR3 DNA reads TGTGCCAGCAGTCCGGGGGGAGCTAGCACAGATACGCAGTATTTT. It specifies CASSPGGASTDTQYF.

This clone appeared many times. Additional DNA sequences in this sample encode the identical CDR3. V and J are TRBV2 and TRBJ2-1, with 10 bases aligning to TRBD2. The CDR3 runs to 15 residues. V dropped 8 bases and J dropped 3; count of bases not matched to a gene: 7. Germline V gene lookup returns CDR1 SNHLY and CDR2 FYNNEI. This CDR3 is CASATEREGYNEQFF. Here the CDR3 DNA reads TGTGCCAGCGCCACCGAGCGGGAGGGCTACAATGAGCAGTTCTTC.

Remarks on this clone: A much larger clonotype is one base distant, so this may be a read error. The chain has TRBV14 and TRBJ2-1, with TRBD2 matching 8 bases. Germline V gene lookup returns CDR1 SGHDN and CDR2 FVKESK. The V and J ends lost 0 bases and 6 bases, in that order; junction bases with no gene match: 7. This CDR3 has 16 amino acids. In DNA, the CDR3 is TGTGCCAGCAGCCAAGATCGGGGGACTAGATCCAATGAGCAGTTCTTC. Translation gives CASSQDRGTRSNEQFF.

CDR3 coding DNA: TGTGCCAGCAGCTTGGACAGGAGGGGAGTTCATTTCTTC. This translates into CASSLDRRGVHFF. V gene TRBV11-2 combines with J gene TRBJ2-1; D is possibly TRBD1 (7 bases). The CDR3 has 13 amino acids. Between the trimmed V and J ends, which lost 3 bases and 16 bases, there was a span of 19 bases. Germline CDR1 SGHAT, CDR2 FQNNGV.

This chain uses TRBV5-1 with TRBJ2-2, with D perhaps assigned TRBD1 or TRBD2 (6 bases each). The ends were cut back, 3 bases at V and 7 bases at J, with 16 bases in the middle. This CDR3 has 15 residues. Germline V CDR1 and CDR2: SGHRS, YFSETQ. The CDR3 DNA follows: TGCGCCAGCAGCTCCCAAGGGGGGCGGGTCGGGGAGCTGTTTTTT. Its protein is CASSSQGGRVGELFF.